This TCR beta chain came from a study of blood T cell repertoires in COVID-19. The germline CDR1 and CDR2 sequences are GTSNPN and SVGIG (reference sequence). V shed 0 bases and J shed 5 bases, with 13 bases lying between them. This CDR3 is 14 amino acids long. How the authors handled the data: Using reference gene primer amplification, nucleated cell counts were estimated. The data were produced by immunoSEQ multiplex PCR, yet TCRdb's version contains in-frame clones alone and is incomplete. V, J and clone size reflect that table, while D and trimming were determined from the DNA. The table shows under 250,000 clones, with 84% occurring only once.

This clonotype was obtained from a man between 50 and 59 years old with acute or convalescent COVID-19. The chain joins TRBV30 to TRBJ2-5, with D possibly being TRBD1 (6 bases). Sequences were obtained from peripheral blood. The CDR3 bases are TGTGCCTGGAGTGTAAACAGGGAGAGGGAGACCCAGTACTTC. Amino acids: CAWSVNRERETQYF. The full variable domain, its missing parts supplied by reference TRBV30 and TRBJ2-5, is SQTIHQWPATLVQPVGSPLSLECTVEGTSNPNLYWYRQAAGRGLQLLFYSVGIGQISSEVPQNLSASRPQDRQFILSSKKLLLSDSGFYLCAWSVNRERETQYFGPGTRLLVL.